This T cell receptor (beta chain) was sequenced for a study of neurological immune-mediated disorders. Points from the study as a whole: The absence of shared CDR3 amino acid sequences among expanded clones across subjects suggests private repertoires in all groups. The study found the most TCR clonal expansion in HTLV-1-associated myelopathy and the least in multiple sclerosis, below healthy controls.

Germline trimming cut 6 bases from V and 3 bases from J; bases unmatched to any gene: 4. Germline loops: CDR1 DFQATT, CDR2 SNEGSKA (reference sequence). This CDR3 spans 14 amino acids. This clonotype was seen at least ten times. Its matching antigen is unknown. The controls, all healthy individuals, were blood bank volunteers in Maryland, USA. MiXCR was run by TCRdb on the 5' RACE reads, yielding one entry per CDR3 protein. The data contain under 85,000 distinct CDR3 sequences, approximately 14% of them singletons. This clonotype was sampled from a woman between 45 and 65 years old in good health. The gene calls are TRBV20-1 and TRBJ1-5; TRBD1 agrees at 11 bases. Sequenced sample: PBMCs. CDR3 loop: CSARDRGFNQPQHF. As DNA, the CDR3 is TGCAGTGCCAGGGACAGGGGGTTCAATCAGCCCCAGCATTTT.